These T cell receptor beta chains were read from a single sample in a study of blood T cell repertoires in COVID-19. Only in-frame clones appear in the TCRdb table, and some are missing; sequencing was by immunoSEQ multiplex PCR. The table lists 50,000 to 65,000 clones, roughly 72% of them singletons. Sequenced sample: peripheral blood. These receptors all come from a woman in her seventies with COVID-19, enrolled during active disease. CDR3s include the opening cysteine and the closing phenylalanine or tryptophan. D genes are given only for firm matches. Only part of the rows carry a size: once, few, many, or a class if the clone is expanded.

d_gene,j_gene,v_gene,abundance,CDR3nt,CDR3aa
TRBD2,TRBJ2-1,TRBV15,.,TGTGCCACCAGCAGAGATCTAGCGGGAAGGAATAAGGTGCAGTTCTTC,CATSRDLAGRNKVQFF
TRBD1,TRBJ1-1,TRBV10-3,.,TGTGCCTCCGAACCGGGACAGGGGGTGACTGAAGCTTTCTTT,CASEPGQGVTEAFF
TRBD1,TRBJ1-2,TRBV19,few,TGTGCCAGTAGTATTGGACAGGGGACTCTTCATGGCTACACCTTC,CASSIGQGTLHGYTF
TRBD2,TRBJ2-1,TRBV7-2,.,TGTGCCAGCAGAAGACTAGCGGGACCCAATGAGCAGTTCTTC,CASRRLAGPNEQFF
TRBD1,TRBJ1-2,TRBV25-1,.,TGTGCCAGCCGGACAGGGGACTATGGCTACACCTTC,CASRTGDYGYTF
.,TRBJ1-2,TRBV19,.,TGTGCCAGTAGTACCCCAGGGGCGGGCTACACCTTC,CASSTPGAGYTF
TRBD1,TRBJ2-5,TRBV14,.,TGTGCCAGCAGCCGGGGACAGGTCCCAGAGACCCAGTACTTC,CASSRGQVPETQYF
.,TRBJ2-7,TRBV25-1,.,TGTGCCAGCTCGCACAGGAATTCCTACGAGCAGTACTTC,CASSHRNSYEQYF
TRBD2,TRBJ2-3,TRBV3-1/TRBV3-2,.,TGTGCCAGCAGACCTAGCGGGGGGACAGATACGCAGTATTTT,CASRPSGGTDTQYF
TRBD2,TRBJ2-2,TRBV29-1,few,TGCAGCGTTGAAGACGGGAGGGTGGCCGGGGAGCTGTTTTTT,CSVEDGRVAGELFF
TRBD1,TRBJ2-6,TRBV2,.,TGTGCCAGCAGCCGGCCCGGGACAGGGGGCGCAAGTTCTGGGGCCAACGTCCTGACTTTC,CASSRPGTGGASSGANVLTF
TRBD1,TRBJ1-1,TRBV11-2,.,TGTGCCAGCAGCTTAGCGGGACAGTGGGCCACTGAAGCTTTCTTT,CASSLAGQWATEAFF